This entry is about one TCR beta chain. Its antigen is not known. This sample was taken from a study of OX40 agonist ivuxolimab in advanced cancers. Study outcomes and limitations: The antigen specificity of the peripheral T cells (those that were expanded) was not determined.

Per the germline V gene, CDR1 is SGHNT and CDR2 is YYREEE (reference sequence). The CDR3 spans 13 residues. V lost 4 bases, J lost 6 bases, and 14 bases lay in between. Clones were sequenced by immunoSEQ multiplex PCR, and TCRdb holds only the in-frame ones, with some missing. This table holds around 46,000 clones, about 79% found once. This TCR came from an adult with an advanced solid tumor such as melanoma, head and neck, liver or kidney cancer. This specimen consisted of CD4+ or CD8+ T cells sorted from blood, obtained in a trial of the OX40 agonist ivuxolimab. V gene TRBV5-4 combines with J gene TRBJ2-7, with D maybe TRBD2 (5 bases). The CDR3 DNA reads as TGTGCCAGCAGCCCCTTTAGCGTCTCCGAGCAGTACTTC. Translated: CASSPFSVSEQYF.